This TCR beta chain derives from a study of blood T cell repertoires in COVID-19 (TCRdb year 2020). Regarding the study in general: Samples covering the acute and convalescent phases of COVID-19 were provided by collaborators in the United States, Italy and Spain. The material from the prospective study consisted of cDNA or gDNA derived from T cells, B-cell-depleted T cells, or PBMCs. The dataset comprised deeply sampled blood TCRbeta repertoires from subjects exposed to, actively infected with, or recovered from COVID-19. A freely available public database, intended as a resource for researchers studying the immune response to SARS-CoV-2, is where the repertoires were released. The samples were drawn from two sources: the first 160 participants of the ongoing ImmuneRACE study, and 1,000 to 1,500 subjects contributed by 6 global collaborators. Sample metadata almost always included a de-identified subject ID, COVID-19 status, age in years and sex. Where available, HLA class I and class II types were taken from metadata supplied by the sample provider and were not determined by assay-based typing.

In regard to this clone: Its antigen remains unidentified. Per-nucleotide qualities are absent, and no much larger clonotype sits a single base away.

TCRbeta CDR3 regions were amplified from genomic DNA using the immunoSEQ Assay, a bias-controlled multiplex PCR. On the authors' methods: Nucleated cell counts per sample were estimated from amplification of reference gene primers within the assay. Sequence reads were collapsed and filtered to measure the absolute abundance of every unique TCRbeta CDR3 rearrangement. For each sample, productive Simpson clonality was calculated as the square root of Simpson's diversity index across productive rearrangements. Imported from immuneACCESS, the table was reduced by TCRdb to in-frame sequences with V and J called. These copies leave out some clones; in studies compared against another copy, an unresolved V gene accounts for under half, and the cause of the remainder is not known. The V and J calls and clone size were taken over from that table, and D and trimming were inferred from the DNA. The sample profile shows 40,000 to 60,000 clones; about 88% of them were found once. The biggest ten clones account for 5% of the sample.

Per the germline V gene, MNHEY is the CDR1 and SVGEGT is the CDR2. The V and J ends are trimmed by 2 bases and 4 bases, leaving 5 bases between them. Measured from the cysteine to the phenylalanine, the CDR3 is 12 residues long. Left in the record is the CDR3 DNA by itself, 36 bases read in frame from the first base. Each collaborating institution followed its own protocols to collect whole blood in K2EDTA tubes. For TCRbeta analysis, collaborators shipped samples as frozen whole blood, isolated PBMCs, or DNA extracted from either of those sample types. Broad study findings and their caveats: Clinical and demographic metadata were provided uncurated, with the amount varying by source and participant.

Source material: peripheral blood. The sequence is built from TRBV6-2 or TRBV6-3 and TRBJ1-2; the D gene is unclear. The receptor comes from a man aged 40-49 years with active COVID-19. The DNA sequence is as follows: TGTGCCAGCAGTTACCACGGCTATGGCTACACCTTC. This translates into CASSYHGYGYTF.